This T cell receptor beta chain was identified in a study of CD8 T cells in ankylosing spondylitis. Overall study findings and caveats: It appeared that ankylosing spondylitis blood was characterized by a TCR beta motif of under ten highly homologous variants.

From the 5' RACE reads, TCRdb called clonotypes with MiXCR, one entry per CDR3 protein. The repertoire holds about 440,000 distinct CDR3 sequences, with under 20% as singletons. This clonotype came up a few times. The antigen remains undetermined. From germline, CDR1 is MNHEY and CDR2 SVGEGT. The trim removed 10 bases at V and 4 bases at J, leaving 12 bases unmatched. The CDR3 consists of 14 residues. The sequence was obtained from a male donor with ankylosing spondylitis. V usage is TRBV6-2 or TRBV6-3 and J usage is TRBJ2-7; 8 bases match TRBD2. Sequencing was carried out using blood, either unsorted or a sorted T cell fraction (not recorded which). The CDR3 DNA is TGTGCCACAGGGAGACTAGCGCGATTTTACGAGCAGTACTTC. Translated: CATGRLARFYEQYF.